This T cell receptor beta chain was sequenced in a study of shared clonotypes between healthy human individuals. Germline lookup yields CDR1 LNHDA and CDR2 SQIVND (reference sequence). This CDR3 spans 15 amino acids. Trimming stripped 8 bases from V and 0 bases from J, with 15 bases between. Libraries were prepared by immunoSEQ multiplex PCR; TCRdb keeps only in-frame clonotypes and omits some of them. The sample has 2 million to 2.5 million clones, approximately 94% seen once. Input material: naive CD4+ T cells from PBMCs. Noted subset: CD45RA+ positively selected. The chain joins TRBV19 to TRBJ2-3; D is perhaps TRBD1 or TRBD2 (5 bases each). The source is a man between 18 and 35 years old in good health. Some clones in this sample may be carry-over from other donors' samples. The CDR3 nucleotides are TGTGCCAGTCGTAGATCCGGGGCTAGCACAGATACGCAGTATTTT. Protein sequence: CASRRSGASTDTQYF. Filled out from reference TRBV19 and TRBJ2-3, the complete variable domain reads DGGITQSPKYLFRKEGQNVTLSCEQNLNHDAMYWYRQDPGQGLRLIYYSQIVNDFQKGDIAEGYSVSREKKESFPLTVTSAQKNPTAFYLCASRRSGASTDTQYFGPGTRLTVL.